This T cell receptor beta chain appears in the sequencing data of a study of PD-L1 blockade in urothelial cancer. Overall study context: Atezolizumab, begun by patients in about 2014, was given at 1,200 mg intravenously every 3 weeks. Patients with male sex and bladder-origin urothelial cancer accounted for twenty-five of 29 enrolled.

The germline CDR1 and CDR2 sequences are KGHSH and LQKENI. The CDR3 loop spans 15 amino acids. Trimming cost V 8 bases and J 1 base; bases outside gene matches: 7. Locally advanced or metastatic urothelial carcinoma was present in patients. The table came from immunoSEQ multiplex PCR; TCRdb's copy has only in-frame clones and leaves some out. The table records some 22,000 clones, around 90% of them present only once. The study's findings and limits: Sub-median blood TCR clonality before treatment predicted longer survival.

Details on this clone: Its antigen is currently unknown.

This material consisted of PBMCs, taken around atezolizumab (anti-PD-L1) treatment. This chain uses TRBV18 with TRBJ1-5; 8 nucleotides agree with TRBD1. This TCR was recovered from a woman aged 60 to 75 with urothelial cancer. The CDR3 here is CASKGQGASNQPQHF. The CDR3 nucleotides read TGTGCCAGCAAGGGTCAGGGGGCAAGCAATCAGCCCCAGCATTTT.